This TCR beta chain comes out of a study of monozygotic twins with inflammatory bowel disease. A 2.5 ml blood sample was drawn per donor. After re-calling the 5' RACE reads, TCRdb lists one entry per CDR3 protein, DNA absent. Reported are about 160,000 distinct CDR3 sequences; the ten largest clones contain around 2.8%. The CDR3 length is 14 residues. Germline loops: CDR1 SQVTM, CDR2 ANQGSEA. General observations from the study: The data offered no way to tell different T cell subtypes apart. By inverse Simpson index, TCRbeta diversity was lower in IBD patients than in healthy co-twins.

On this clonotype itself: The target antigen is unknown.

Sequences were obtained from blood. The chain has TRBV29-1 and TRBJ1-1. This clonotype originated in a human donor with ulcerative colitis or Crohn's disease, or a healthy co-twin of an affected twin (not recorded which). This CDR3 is CSVSPVGGNTEAFF.